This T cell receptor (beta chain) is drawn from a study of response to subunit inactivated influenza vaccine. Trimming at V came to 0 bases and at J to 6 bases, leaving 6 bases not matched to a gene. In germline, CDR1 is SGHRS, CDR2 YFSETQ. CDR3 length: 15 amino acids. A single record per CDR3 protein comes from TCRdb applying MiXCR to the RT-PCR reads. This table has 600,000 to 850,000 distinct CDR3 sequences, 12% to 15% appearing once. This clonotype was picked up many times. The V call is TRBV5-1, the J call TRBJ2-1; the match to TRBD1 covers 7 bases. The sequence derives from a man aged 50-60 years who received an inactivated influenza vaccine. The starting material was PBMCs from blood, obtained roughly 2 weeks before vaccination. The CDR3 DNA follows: TGCGCCAGCAGCTTGGGAGTCGCAGGGGGCAATGAGCAGTTCTTC. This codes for CASSLGVAGGNEQFF.